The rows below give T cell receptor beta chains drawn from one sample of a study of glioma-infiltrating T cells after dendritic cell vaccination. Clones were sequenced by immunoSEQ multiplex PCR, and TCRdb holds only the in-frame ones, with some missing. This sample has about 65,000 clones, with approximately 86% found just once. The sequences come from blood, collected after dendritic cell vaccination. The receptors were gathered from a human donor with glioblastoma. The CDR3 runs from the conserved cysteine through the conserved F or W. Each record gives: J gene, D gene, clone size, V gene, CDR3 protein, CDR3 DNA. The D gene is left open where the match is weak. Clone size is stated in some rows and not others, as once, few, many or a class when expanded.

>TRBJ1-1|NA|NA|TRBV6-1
CASSDLFSGGTEAFF
TGTGCCAGCAGTGACCTTTTTTCGGGGGGAACTGAAGCTTTCTTT
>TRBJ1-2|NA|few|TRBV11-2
CASSLAGRRYGYTF
TGTGCCAGCAGCTTAGCAGGGAGGAGATATGGCTACACCTTC
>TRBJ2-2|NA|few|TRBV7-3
CASSSDTGELFF
TGTGCCAGCAGCTCTGACACCGGGGAGCTGTTTTTT
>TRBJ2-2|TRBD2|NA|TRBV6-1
CASRTSGRTTGELFF
TGTGCCAGCAGGACTAGCGGGAGGACTACCGGGGAGCTGTTTTTT
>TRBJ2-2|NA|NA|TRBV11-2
CACTRSGNTGELFF
TGTGCCTGCACGAGGTCCGGAAACACCGGGGAGCTGTTTTTT
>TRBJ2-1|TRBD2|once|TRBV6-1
CAGSRTSGGNEQFF
TGTGCCGGGTCGCGGACTAGCGGGGGAAATGAGCAGTTCTTC
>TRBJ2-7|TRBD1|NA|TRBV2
CASNKQGIYEQYF
TGTGCCAGCAACAAACAGGGGATCTACGAGCAGTACTTC
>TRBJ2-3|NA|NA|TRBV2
CASLSGLPGDTQYF
TGTGCCAGCTTATCGGGACTCCCCGGGGATACGCAGTATTTT
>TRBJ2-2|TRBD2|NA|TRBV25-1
CASSVSSGTGELFF
TGTGCCAGCAGTGTCTCTAGCGGGACCGGGGAGCTGTTTTTT
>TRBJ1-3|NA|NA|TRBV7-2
CASSLAQASGNTIYF
TGTGCCAGCAGCTTAGCCCAGGCCTCTGGAAACACCATATATTTT
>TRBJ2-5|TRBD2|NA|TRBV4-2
CASSQVLGTSGAGNQYF
TGTGCCAGCAGCCAAGTTTTAGGGACTAGCGGGGCGGGCAACCAGTACTTC
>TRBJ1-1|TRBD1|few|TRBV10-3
CAIREGQGKEWTEAFF
TGTGCCATACGAGAGGGACAGGGCAAGGAATGGACTGAAGCTTTCTTT
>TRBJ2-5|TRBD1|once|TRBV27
CASSWGQGKETQYF
TGTGCCAGCAGTTGGGGACAGGGGAAAGAGACCCAGTACTTC
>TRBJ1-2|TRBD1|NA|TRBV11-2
CASSFGQGSNGYTF
TGTGCCAGCAGCTTCGGACAGGGGAGTAATGGCTACACCTTC
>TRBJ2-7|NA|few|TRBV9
CASSVEAGSPYEQYF
TGTGCCAGCAGCGTAGAGGCGGGATCCCCCTACGAGCAGTACTTC
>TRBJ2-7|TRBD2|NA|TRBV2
CASTETSGRQYEQYF
TGTGCCAGCACAGAGACTAGCGGGCGCCAATACGAGCAGTACTTC
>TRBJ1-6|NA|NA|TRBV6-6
CASRTPGYSPLHF
TGTGCCAGCAGAACCCCAGGGTATTCACCCCTCCACTTT
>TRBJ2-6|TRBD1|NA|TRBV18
CASSQGDSGANVLTF
TGTGCCAGCTCCCAGGGGGACTCTGGGGCCAACGTCCTGACTTTC
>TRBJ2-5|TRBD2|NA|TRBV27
CASSLVGLAGEQETQYF
TGTGCCAGCAGTTTGGTGGGACTAGCGGGGGAACAAGAGACCCAGTACTTC
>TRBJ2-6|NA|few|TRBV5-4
CASSDGWTGSGANVLTF
TGTGCCAGCAGCGACGGTTGGACTGGATCTGGGGCCAACGTCCTGACTTTC
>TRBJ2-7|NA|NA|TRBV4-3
CASSQEGQVTYEQYF
TGCGCCAGCAGCCAAGAGGGGCAGGTTACCTACGAGCAGTACTTC
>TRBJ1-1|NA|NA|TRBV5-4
CASSPKKDRNTEAFF
TGTGCCAGCAGCCCCAAAAAAGACAGGAACACTGAAGCTTTCTTT
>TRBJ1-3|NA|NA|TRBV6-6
CASSIIPGLGNTIYF
TGTGCCAGCAGCATAATTCCGGGACTCGGAAACACCATATATTTT
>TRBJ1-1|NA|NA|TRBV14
CASSTELNTEAFF
TGTGCCAGCAGCACCGAGTTGAACACTGAAGCTTTCTTT
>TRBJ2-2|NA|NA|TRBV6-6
CASSGQNTGELFF
TGTGCCAGCAGCGGACAGAACACCGGGGAGCTGTTTTTT
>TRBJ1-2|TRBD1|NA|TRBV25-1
CASSEADRGNYGYTF
TGTGCCAGCAGTGAAGCAGACAGGGGGAACTATGGCTACACCTTC
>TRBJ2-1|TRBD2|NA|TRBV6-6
CASSYERGSSYNEQFF
TGTGCCAGCAGTTACGAGCGGGGGAGCTCCTACAATGAGCAGTTCTTC
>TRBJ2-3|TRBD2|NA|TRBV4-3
CASSQMGLAATDTQYF
TGCGCCAGCAGCCAAATGGGACTAGCGGCGACAGATACGCAGTATTTT
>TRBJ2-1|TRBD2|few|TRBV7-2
CASTLEIAGGYEQFF
TGTGCCAGCACCCTAGAAATAGCGGGAGGTTACGAGCAGTTCTTC
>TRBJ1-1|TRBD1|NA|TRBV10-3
CAISWTGSNTEAFF
TGTGCCATCAGTTGGACAGGGTCGAACACTGAAGCTTTCTTT
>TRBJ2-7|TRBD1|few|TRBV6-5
CASSRGQVNEQYF
TGTGCCAGCAGCCGGGGACAGGTTAACGAGCAGTACTTC
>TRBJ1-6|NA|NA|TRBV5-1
CASSLDGGNYNSPLHF
TGCGCCAGCAGCTTGGATGGGGGGAACTATAATTCACCCCTCCACTTT